The 22 T cell receptor beta chains below were found in one sample sequenced in a study of OX40 agonist ivuxolimab in advanced cancers. Produced via immunoSEQ multiplex PCR; TCRdb's table is partial and in-frame only. Of 14,000 to 15,000 clones detected, more than 70% appear once; the ten largest clones hold around a third. The sequencing here drew on CD4+ or CD8+ T cells sorted from blood, taken in a trial of the OX40 agonist ivuxolimab. The receptors shown here come from an adult with an advanced solid tumor such as melanoma, head and neck, liver or kidney cancer.

The chain is built from TRBV5-4 and TRBJ1-2, with 7 bases aligning to TRBD1. The CDR3 length is 15 residues. From germline, CDR1 is SGHNT and CDR2 YYREEE (reference sequence). After removal of 6 bases from V and 6 bases from J, the junction contained 14 bases not matched to a gene. CDR3 sequence (DNA): TGTGCCAGCACCACACAACCACAGGGGAGCCATGGCTACACCTTC. Its translation is CASTTQPQGSHGYTF.

This clone has only one observation. This chain links TRBV9 with TRBJ1-2; D is perhaps TRBD1 (5 bases). The V and J ends lost 6 bases and 4 bases respectively, with 19 bases between them. Per germline, CDR1 SGDLS and CDR2 YYNGEE. CDR3 length: 15 amino acids. CDR3 residues: CASNQGGGVTYGYTF. The CDR3 DNA reads TGTGCCAGCAATCAAGGCGGAGGGGTTACCTATGGCTACACCTTC.

This clone was counted only a few times. The genes are TRBV7-2 and TRBJ1-1, with D possibly being TRBD1 (6 bases). Per the germline V gene, CDR1 is SGHTA and CDR2 is FQGNSA. V was clipped by 6 bases and J by 1 base, with 15 bases between them. This CDR3 has 15 residues. The CDR3 nucleotides are TGTGCCAGCAGTTCGGTACAGGGAGAGAACACTGAAGCTTTCTTT. Its translation is CASSSVQGENTEAFF.

The table lists this clone with a few counts. The gene calls are TRBV7-9 and TRBJ2-5; D possibly corresponds to TRBD1 (6 bases). Between the trimmed V and J ends, which lost 5 bases and 5 bases, there was a span of 21 bases. The germline V gene encodes CDR1 SEHNR and CDR2 FQNEAQ (reference sequence). The CDR3 covers 16 residues. The CDR3 region has the DNA TGTGCCAGCAGCCCACCGACAGGCCATTCGGAGGAGACCCAGTACTTC. It translates to CASSPPTGHSEETQYF.

V is TRBV11-3 and J is TRBJ2-1, with 8 bases lining up with TRBD2. Germline CDR1 is SGHNT and CDR2 is YENEEA. This CDR3 is built from 15 residues. The V gene end was trimmed by 5 bases and the J gene end by 7 bases; junction bases not matched to a gene: 10. The CDR3 coding sequence is TGTGCCAGCAGCCACATCATAGCGGGGAAAAATGAGCAGTTCTTC. This translates into CASSHIIAGKNEQFF.

This chain connects TRBV12-5 to TRBJ2-1; 10 nucleotides align to TRBD2. Trimming cost V 0 bases and J 0 bases; bases outside gene matches: 5. In germline, CDR1 is LGHNT, CDR2 FRNRAP. This CDR3 comprises 18 residues. The CDR3 DNA reads as TGTGCTAGTGGTTTGGTAGCGGGAGGGCCGAGCTCCTACAATGAGCAGTTCTTC. Translated, it gives CASGLVAGGPSSYNEQFF.

The chain links TRBV6-1 to TRBJ2-7; the match to TRBD2 covers 7 bases. The germline V gene encodes CDR1 MNHNS and CDR2 SASEGT. Trimming took 1 base from V and 1 from J; bases not matched to a gene: 7. CDR3 length: 16 residues. In DNA, the CDR3 is TGTGCCAGCAGTGAAGAGGTCGAGGGACTATCCTACGAGCAGTACTTC. Translation gives CASSEEVEGLSYEQYF.

Sample share makes this clone large. As DNA, the CDR3 is TGTGCCAGCAGCTTTGATTCTTTCAGTGAAGCTTTCTTT. Translating it yields CASSFDSFSEAFF. V gene TRBV7-3 combines with J gene TRBJ1-1; D call uncertain. The CDR3 runs to 13 residues. Germline CDR1 and CDR2: SGHTA and FQGTGA. Between the trimmed V and J ends, which lost 3 bases and 7 bases, there was a span of 12 bases.

This chain joins TRBV27 and TRBJ1-5; 7 bases fit TRBD1. CDR1 MNHEY and CDR2 SMNVEV come from the germline V gene (reference sequence). The CDR3 contains 15 residues. With V trimmed by 7 bases and J by 6 bases, 12 bases remained unmatched. DNA for the CDR3: TGTGCCAGCATTCCGAGACAGGGTGAAGGTCAGCCCCAGCATTTT. It encodes CASIPRQGEGQPQHF.

The V and J genes are TRBV30 and TRBJ1-3; D possibly corresponds to TRBD1 (6 bases). Trimming removed 0 bases from V and 2 bases from J, with 8 bases in between. CDR1 is GTSNPN, CDR2 SVGIG, per germline (reference sequence). The CDR3 length is 14 residues. The CDR3 DNA reads TGTGCCTGGAGTGTAACAGGGACTGGAAACACCATATATTTT. This sequence encodes CAWSVTGTGNTIYF.

The V gene is TRBV29-1, the J gene TRBJ1-1; D is uncertain. Germline-derived CDR1 and CDR2 are SQVTM and ANQGSEA. V was pared by 4 bases and J by 2 bases, with 5 bases between. The CDR3 has 11 amino acids. The chain's CDR3 is CSVGANTEAFF. The CDR3 region has the DNA TGCAGCGTTGGCGCTAACACTGAAGCTTTCTTT.

This clone was observed a handful of times. The rearrangement links TRBV6-5 to TRBJ1-3; D is ambiguous. Germline V gene data show CDR1 as MNHEY and CDR2 as SVGAGI. The CDR3 spans 14 residues. The V end lost 6 bases, the J end lost 0 bases, and 9 bases lay between the germline ends. The CDR3 DNA sequence: TGTGCCAGCAGCAGACTGTACTCTGGAAACACCATATATTTT. Translating gives CASSRLYSGNTIYF.

This clone appeared a few times. The chain couples TRBV19 to TRBJ2-7; 7 nucleotides line up with TRBD2. Germline CDR1 and CDR2: LNHDA and SQIVND (reference sequence). After removal of 3 bases from V and 5 bases from J, the junction contained 10 bases not matched to a gene. The CDR3 loop spans 15 amino acids. The CDR3 bases are TGTGCCAGTAGTATCCTAGCGGACGGTACCCACGAGCAGTACTTC. This gives the protein CASSILADGTHEQYF. Based on the CDR3 plus reference TRBV19 and TRBJ2-7, the full variable domain is DGGITQSPKYLFRKEGQNVTLSCEQNLNHDAMYWYRQDPGQGLRLIYYSQIVNDFQKGDIAEGYSVSREKKESFPLTVTSAQKNPTAFYLCASSILADGTHEQYFGPGTRLTVT.

The J gene is TRBJ2-7, the V gene TRBV5-6, with D perhaps TRBD1 or TRBD2 (5 bases each). Germline V gives CDR1 SGHDT, CDR2 YYEEEE. V gave up 0 bases and J gave up 5 bases, with 12 bases separating them. The CDR3 has 14 amino acids. CDR3 sequence: CASSLGGYLHEQYF. The CDR3 DNA reads TGTGCCAGCAGCTTGGGGGGGTATCTGCACGAGCAGTACTTC.

Relative to its sample, this clone is medium-sized. The rearrangement joins TRBV19 to TRBJ2-1; 7 positions agree with TRBD2. Trimming took 5 bases from V and 4 from J; bases not matched to a gene: 8. The CDR3 sequence is 15 residues long. The germline V gene encodes CDR1 LNHDA and CDR2 SQIVND (reference sequence). DNA of the CDR3: TGTGCCAGTAGTCGGGGGGACGGAAATTACAATGAGCAGTTCTTC. This translates into CASSRGDGNYNEQFF.

The rearrangement links TRBV21-1 to TRBJ2-1; TRBD1 reflects the table's D call only, with no check against the DNA. TRBV21-1 is described as a pseudogene. The CDR3 runs to 14 residues. CDR3 nucleotide sequence: TGTGCCAGCAGCGCCGGGACAGAGTACAATGAGCAGTTCTTC. Residues: CASSAGTEYNEQFF.

The chain is built from TRBV4-3 and TRBJ2-3; unclear D gene. Germline V gives CDR1 LGHNA, CDR2 YSLEER. V was pared by 3 bases and J by 5 bases, with 12 bases between. The CDR3 has 14 amino acids. This CDR3 is CASSQSWVVDTQYF. The CDR3 bases are TGCGCCAGCAGCCAGTCATGGGTAGTAGATACGCAGTATTTT.

The V and J genes are TRBV28 and TRBJ2-1, with D perhaps matching TRBD2 (6 bases). V was clipped by 3 bases and J by 10 bases, with 7 bases between them. The germline gives CDR1 MDHEN, CDR2 SYDVKM. The CDR3 contains 11 residues. CDR3 in DNA: TGTGCCAGCAGTTTTACTAGCGAGCAGTTCTTC. Translation: CASSFTSEQFF.

The chain couples TRBV9 to TRBJ2-5; TRBD2 matches 8 bases. V gave up 3 bases and J gave up 5 bases; unmatched junction bases: 12. Germline V gene data show CDR1 as SGDLS and CDR2 as YYNGEE. This CDR3 has 16 residues. The CDR3 sequence is CASSDRGAGVGETQYF. The DNA of the CDR3 is TGTGCCAGCAGCGACCGGGGAGCGGGAGTGGGGGAGACCCAGTACTTC.

CDR3 coding DNA: TGTGCCAGCGGGGACAGGGGGGACAATGAGCAGTTCTTC. Translation: CASGDRGDNEQFF. The chain has TRBV27 and TRBJ2-1; 11 bases align to TRBD1. V was clipped by 8 bases and J by 5 bases; unmatched bases: 2. The CDR3 consists of 13 residues. CDR1 and CDR2 (germline): MNHEY, SMNVEV (reference sequence).

The rearrangement joins TRBV4-3 to TRBJ2-3, with 8 bases identical to TRBD2. Germline V lookup: CDR1 LGHNA, CDR2 YSLEER. The CDR3 has 14 residues. V lost 5 bases, J lost 0 bases, and 1 base stayed unmatched. The CDR3 sequence: CASSASGSTDTQYF. The CDR3 region has the DNA TGCGCCAGCAGCGCTAGCGGGAGCACAGATACGCAGTATTTT.

The chain couples TRBV30 to TRBJ2-7, with TRBD2 matching 11 bases. Germline lookup yields CDR1 GTSNPN and CDR2 SVGIG (reference sequence). V dropped 4 bases and J dropped 0; count of bases not matched to a gene: 2. This CDR3 is 14 amino acids long. The DNA for the CDR3 is TGTGCCTGGAATAGCGGGAGGGGCTCCTACGAGCAGTACTTC. Translation: CAWNSGRGSYEQYF.